This record covers a single T cell receptor (beta chain). Its cognate antigen is unknown. The data are from a study of cytomegalovirus exposure and HLA in healthy donors. Method: immunoSEQ multiplex PCR; TCRdb's copy keeps in-frame clones and lacks some. Found here are 100,000 to 130,000 clones, 90% to 97% of them singletons; the top ten hold roughly 0.7%. The study, taken as a whole, reports: Cytomegalovirus status, reportedly, was diagnosed with high specificity and sensitivity by the classifier.

V shed 5 bases and J shed 9 bases, with 11 bases lying between them. Germline-derived CDR1 and CDR2 are SGHVS and FNYEAQ. The length of the CDR3 is 12 residues. The chain employs TRBV7-6 and TRBJ2-1; D is perhaps TRBD1 (5 bases). The sequencing input was PBMCs. The receptor comes from a woman between 18 and 29 years old in good health and CMV-seronegative. In nucleotides, the CDR3 is TGTGCCAGCAGCACCATTAGGGGTGAGCAGTTCTTC. Protein: CASSTIRGEQFF.